This T cell receptor (beta chain) was observed in a study of T cells and Merkel cell carcinoma outcomes. Whole-study findings and limits: Repertoire plus T-cell density reportedly predicted Merkel cell carcinoma outcomes.

In regard to this clone: What it binds is unknown.

Some clones are missing from TCRdb's copy, which holds only in-frame ones; the method was immunoSEQ multiplex PCR. This sample has about 19,000 clones, with roughly 87% found just once. This TCR derives from a human donor with Merkel cell carcinoma. The sequencing input was tumor tissue from Merkel cell carcinoma.

CDR3 bases: TGTGCCAGCAGCCGGACAGATACCTATGAAAAACTGTTTTTT. It encodes CASSRTDTYEKLFF. This chain links TRBV7-9 with TRBJ1-4; D perhaps matches TRBD1 (6 bases). The germline V gene encodes CDR1 SEHNR and CDR2 FQNEAQ (reference sequence). The CDR3 totals 14 residues. V lost 5 bases, J lost 6 bases, and 13 bases lay in between.